The source of this T cell receptor (beta chain) is a study of T cells in Graves' hyperthyroidism and ophthalmopathy. Regions amplified from RNA transcripts were the TCR beta CDR3 regions. RT-PCR in the first round (using the HTBI primer set) targeted the TCR CDR3. TCRdb independently ran MiXCR on the multiplex PCR reads; one entry per CDR3 protein. The table records approximately 600,000 distinct CDR3 sequences, around 15% of them present only once. After removal of 4 bases from V and 0 bases from J, the junction contained 4 bases not matched to a gene. Germline-derived CDR1 and CDR2 are SGHVS and FQNEAQ. CDR3 length equals 16 residues.

The chain employs TRBV7-8 and TRBJ2-2, with TRBD2 matching 8 bases. The source material was blood. The TCR sequence derives from a woman in her thirties or forties with Graves' ophthalmopathy. The CDR3 region is CASSSRTSPNTGELFF. In nucleotides, the CDR3 is TGTGCCAGCAGCTCCCGGACTAGCCCGAACACCGGGGAGCTGTTTTTT.